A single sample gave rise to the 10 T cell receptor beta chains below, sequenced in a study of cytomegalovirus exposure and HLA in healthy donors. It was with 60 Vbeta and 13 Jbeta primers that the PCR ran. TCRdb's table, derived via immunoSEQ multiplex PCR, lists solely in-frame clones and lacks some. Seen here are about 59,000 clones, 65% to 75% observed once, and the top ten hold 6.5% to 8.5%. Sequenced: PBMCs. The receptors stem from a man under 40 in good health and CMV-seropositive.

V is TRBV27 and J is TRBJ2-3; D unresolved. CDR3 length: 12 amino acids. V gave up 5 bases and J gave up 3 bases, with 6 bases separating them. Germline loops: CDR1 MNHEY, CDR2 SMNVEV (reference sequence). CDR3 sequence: CASSTYTDTQYF. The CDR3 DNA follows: TGTGCCAGCAGTACTTATACAGATACGCAGTATTTT.

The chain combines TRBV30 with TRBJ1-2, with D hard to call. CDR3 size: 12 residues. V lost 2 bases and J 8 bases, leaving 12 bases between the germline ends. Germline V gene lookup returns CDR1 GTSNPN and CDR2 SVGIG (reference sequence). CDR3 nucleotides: TGTGCCTGGAGTAGGAGACGAAAAGGCTACACCTTC. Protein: CAWSRRRKGYTF.

The CDR3 bases are TGTGCCAGCAGCCGGACGGATCGGGGGACCCAGTACTTC. It yields the protein CASSRTDRGTQYF. This chain joins TRBV25-1 and TRBJ2-5; D is possibly TRBD2 (5 bases). Trimming shortened V by 6 bases and J by 7 bases, and 15 bases separated the two germline ends. In germline, CDR1 is MGHDK, CDR2 SYGVNS. This CDR3 comprises 13 residues.

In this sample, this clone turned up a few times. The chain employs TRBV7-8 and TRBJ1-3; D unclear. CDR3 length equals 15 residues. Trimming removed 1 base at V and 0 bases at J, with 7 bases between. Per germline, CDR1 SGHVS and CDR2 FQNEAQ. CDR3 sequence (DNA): TGTGCCAGCAGCTTAGTGGGCAACTCTGGAAACACCATATATTTT. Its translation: CASSLVGNSGNTIYF.

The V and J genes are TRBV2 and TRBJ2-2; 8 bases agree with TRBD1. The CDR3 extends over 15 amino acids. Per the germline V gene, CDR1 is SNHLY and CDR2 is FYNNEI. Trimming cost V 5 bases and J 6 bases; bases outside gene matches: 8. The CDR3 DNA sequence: TGTGCCAGCAGTAGACAGGGGATGCCCTCCGGGGAGCTGTTTTTT. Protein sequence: CASSRQGMPSGELFF.

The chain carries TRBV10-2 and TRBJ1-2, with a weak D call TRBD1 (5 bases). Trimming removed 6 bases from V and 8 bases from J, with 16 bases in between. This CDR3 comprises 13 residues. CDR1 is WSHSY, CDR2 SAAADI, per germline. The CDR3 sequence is CASSDSPGWGYTF. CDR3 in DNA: TGCGCCAGCAGCGACAGCCCCGGGTGGGGCTACACCTTC.

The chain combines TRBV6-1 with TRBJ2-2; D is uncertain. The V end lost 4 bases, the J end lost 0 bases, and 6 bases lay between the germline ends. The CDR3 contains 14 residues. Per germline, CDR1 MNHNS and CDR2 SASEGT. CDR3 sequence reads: CASSATANTGELFF. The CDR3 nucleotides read TGTGCCAGCAGTGCAACAGCGAACACCGGGGAGCTGTTTTTT.

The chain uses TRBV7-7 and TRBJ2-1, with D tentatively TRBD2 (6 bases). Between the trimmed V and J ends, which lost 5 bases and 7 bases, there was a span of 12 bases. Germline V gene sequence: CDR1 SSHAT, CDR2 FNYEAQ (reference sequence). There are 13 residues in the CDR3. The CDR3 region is CASSPGTFNEQFF. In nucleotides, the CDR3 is TGTGCCAGCAGCCCCGGGACTTTTAATGAGCAGTTCTTC.

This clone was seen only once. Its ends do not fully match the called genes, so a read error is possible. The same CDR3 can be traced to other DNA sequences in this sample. DNA of the CDR3: TGTGCCAGCTCACCACCTGGCGAGGGCAACCAGCCCCAGCATTTT. As protein: CASSPPGEGNQPQHF. The chain couples TRBV18 to TRBJ1-5; D gene unclear. CDR1 and CDR2 (germline): KGHSH, LQKENI. The CDR3 is made up of 15 amino acids.

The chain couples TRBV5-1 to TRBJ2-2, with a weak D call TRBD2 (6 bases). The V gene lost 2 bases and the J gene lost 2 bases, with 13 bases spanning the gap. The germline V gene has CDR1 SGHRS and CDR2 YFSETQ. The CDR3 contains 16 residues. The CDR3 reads CASSFGGPHNTGELFF. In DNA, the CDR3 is TGCGCCAGCAGCTTTGGAGGGCCCCACAACACCGGGGAGCTGTTTTTT.